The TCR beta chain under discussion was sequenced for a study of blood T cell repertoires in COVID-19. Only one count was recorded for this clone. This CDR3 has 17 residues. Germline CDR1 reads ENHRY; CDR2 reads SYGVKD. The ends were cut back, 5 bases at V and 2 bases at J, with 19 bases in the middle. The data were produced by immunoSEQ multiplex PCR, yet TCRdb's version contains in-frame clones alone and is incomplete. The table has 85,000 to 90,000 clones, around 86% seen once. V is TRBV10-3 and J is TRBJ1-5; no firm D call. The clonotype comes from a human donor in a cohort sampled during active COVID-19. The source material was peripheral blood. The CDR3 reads CAISTGSGSDGNQPQHF. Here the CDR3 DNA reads TGTGCCATCAGTACGGGATCGGGGAGCGATGGCAATCAGCCCCAGCATTTT.